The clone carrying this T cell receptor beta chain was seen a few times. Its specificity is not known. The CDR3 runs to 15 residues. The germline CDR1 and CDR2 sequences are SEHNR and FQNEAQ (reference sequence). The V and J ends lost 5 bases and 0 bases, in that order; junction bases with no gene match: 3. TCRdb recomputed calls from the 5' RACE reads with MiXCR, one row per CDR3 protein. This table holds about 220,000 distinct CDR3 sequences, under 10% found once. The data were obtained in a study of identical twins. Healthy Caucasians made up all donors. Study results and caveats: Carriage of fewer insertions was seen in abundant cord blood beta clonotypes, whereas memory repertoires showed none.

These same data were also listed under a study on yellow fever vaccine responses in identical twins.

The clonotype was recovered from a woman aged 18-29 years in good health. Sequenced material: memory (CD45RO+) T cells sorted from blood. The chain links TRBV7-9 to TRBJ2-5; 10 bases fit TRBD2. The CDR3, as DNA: TGTGCCAGCAGCCCGACTAGCGGGTACCAAGAGACCCAGTACTTC. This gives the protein CASSPTSGYQETQYF.